The clone carrying this T cell receptor beta chain was detected only once. As yet, its antigen is unknown. The CDR3 totals 16 residues. V gave up 5 bases and J gave up 5 bases; unmatched junction bases: 11. Germline assignment: CDR1 SGHKS and CDR2 YYEKEE (reference sequence). The sample comes from a study of cytomegalovirus exposure and HLA in healthy donors. Notes on the study in general: It was reportedly the case that the classifier diagnosed cytomegalovirus status with high specificity and sensitivity. TCR beta V segments were, for the most part, productive about 87% or about 30% of the time in an earlier analysis. Later analysis indicated greater clonal expansion among HLA-associated TCR beta chains than among equally common other chains.

The PCR employed 60 Vbeta primers together with 13 Jbeta primers. Profiling relied on immunoSEQ multiplex PCR, and the TCRdb table lists in-frame clones only, not all of them. The sample has fewer than 250,000 clones, 60% to 80% seen once. The sequence came from a male donor in good health and CMV-seronegative. The chain couples TRBV5-5 to TRBJ1-4; TRBD1 aligns across 8 bases. The material sequenced was PBMCs. The CDR3 loop reads CASSSQGAWENEKLFF. CDR3 bases: TGTGCCAGCAGTTCTCAGGGGGCGTGGGAGAATGAAAAACTGTTTTTT.